Below are 19 T cell receptor beta chains sequenced from a single sample in a study of technical replicates of blood from a handful of donors. This table comes from immunoSEQ multiplex PCR, and its TCRdb copy is limited to in-frame clones, with some not included. The table lists 60,000 to 65,000 clones, less than 90% of them singletons. Material: PBMCs. These receptors all come from a human donor in good health. Some clones in this sample may be carry-over from other donors' samples.

This clone appeared once. The chain recombines TRBV7-6 with TRBJ1-4; unclear D gene. CDR1 is SGHVS and CDR2 is FNYEAQ in the germline V gene. This CDR3 spans 15 amino acids. V was shortened by 6 bases and J by 0 bases, with 11 bases between the two germline ends. CDR3 in DNA: TGTGCCAGCAGACGGGTCAGTTCAACTAATGAAAAACTGTTTTTT. Translation: CASRRVSSTNEKLFF.

This rearrangement joins TRBV5-4 to TRBJ2-3, with TRBD2 identical over 8 bases. The germline CDR1 and CDR2 sequences are SGHNT and YYREEE (reference sequence). The CDR3 covers 17 residues. J lost 3 bases, V lost 0 bases, and 9 bases had no gene match. This CDR3 is CASSLARGGAATDTQYF. The CDR3 nucleotides are TGTGCCAGCAGCTTGGCCCGGGGGGGGGCGGCTACAGATACGCAGTATTTT.

The chain combines TRBV25-1 with TRBJ1-4; 8 positions agree with TRBD1. Trimming removed 2 bases from V and 8 bases from J; junction bases left unmatched: 7. Germline V gene data show CDR1 as MGHDK and CDR2 as SYGVNS. The CDR3 contains 15 residues. The CDR3 bases are TGTGCCAGCAGTGAACACCGACAGGGGAACGAAAAACTGTTTTTT. Protein: CASSEHRQGNEKLFF.

J is TRBJ2-5 and V is TRBV19; 8 bases are a match to TRBD1. The CDR3 contains 13 residues. Germline CDR1 is LNHDA and CDR2 is SQIVND (reference sequence). V shed 7 bases, J shed 4 bases, and the junction held 5 bases outside the gene matches. The CDR3 is CASKDRVAETQYF. In DNA, the CDR3 is TGTGCCAGTAAGGACAGGGTCGCAGAGACCCAGTACTTC.

This rearrangement joins TRBV7-2 to TRBJ2-4; D uncertain. The CDR3 is made up of 13 amino acids. Trimming cost V 4 bases and J 5 bases, with 9 bases left between them. Per the germline V gene, CDR1 is SGHTA and CDR2 is FQGNSA. The CDR3 coding sequence is TGTGCCAGCAGCTCCTCTTTCCAAAACATTCAGTACTTC. This translates into CASSSSFQNIQYF.

This clone showed up just once. This chain connects TRBV5-4 to TRBJ2-3, with unresolved D. This CDR3 is built from 13 residues. The V and J ends lost 4 bases and 3 bases respectively, with 9 bases between them. CDR1 is SGHNT and CDR2 is YYREEE in the germline V gene (reference sequence). The CDR3 sequence: CASSASLTDTQYF. The CDR3 DNA is TGTGCCAGCAGCGCGTCCCTTACAGATACGCAGTATTTT.

V is TRBV4-2 and J is TRBJ2-3; 11 nucleotides agree with TRBD2. This CDR3 comprises 15 residues. Germline V gives CDR1 LGHNA, CDR2 YNFKEQ. V lost 6 bases and J lost 2; bases outside the gene matches: 4. This chain's CDR3 is CASRRLAGPTDTQYF. CDR3 nucleotide sequence: TGTGCCAGCAGACGACTAGCGGGACCCACAGATACGCAGTATTTT.

As DNA, the CDR3 is TGTGCCAGCAGTTACCCGGGCGGGGGGGGCACAGATACGCAGTATTTT. It yields the protein CASSYPGGGGTDTQYF. This chain joins TRBV6-6 and TRBJ2-3; TRBD2 agrees at 9 bases. Germline V gives CDR1 MNHNY, CDR2 SVGAGI (reference sequence). This CDR3 comprises 16 residues. Germline trimming cut 2 bases from V and 1 base from J; bases unmatched to any gene: 4.

The rearrangement links TRBV29-1 to TRBJ2-2, with TRBD1 as a possible D gene (5 bases). This CDR3 has 14 amino acids. Trimming took off 5 bases at V and 4 bases at J, with 14 bases between the two ends. Per germline, CDR1 SQVTM and CDR2 ANQGSEA. The CDR3 DNA reads as TGCAGCGTTTCTGGGGCAGCGATCACCGGGGAGCTGTTTTTT. Amino acids: CSVSGAAITGELFF.

The J gene is TRBJ2-5, the V gene TRBV28, with no clear D. V dropped 5 bases and J dropped 5 bases, with 9 bases sitting between them. CDR1 is MDHEN and CDR2 is SYDVKM in the germline V gene. The CDR3 spans 12 residues. The CDR3 region has the DNA TGTGCCAGCAGTCCCCGGCGGGAGACCCAGTACTTC. Amino acid sequence: CASSPRRETQYF.

V is TRBV15 and J is TRBJ1-1; 9 nucleotides line up with TRBD1. Germline V gene lookup returns CDR1 LNHNV and CDR2 YYDKDF (reference sequence). Unmatched junction bases numbered 8, after V lost 6 bases and J lost 0 bases. The CDR3 length is 16 residues. CDR3 sequence: CATSYRTGVLNTEAFF. Written as DNA, the CDR3 is TGTGCCACCAGTTACAGGACAGGGGTACTGAACACTGAAGCTTTCTTT.

The V and J genes are TRBV18 and TRBJ2-7, with 12 bases matching TRBD1. The J segment lost 4 bases and the V segment lost 6 bases, leaving 4 bases of the junction unmatched. The germline V gene has CDR1 KGHSH and CDR2 LQKENI. The CDR3 has 14 residues. CDR3 in DNA: TGTGCCAGCTCGCCGGGACAGGGGGCTTACGAGCAGTACTTC. Amino acid sequence: CASSPGQGAYEQYF.

The V gene is TRBV4-1, the J gene TRBJ1-1; 7 bases are a match to TRBD1. With 4 bases clipped from V and 4 bases from J, the junction kept 6 bases outside the gene matches. Germline CDR1 is MGHRA and CDR2 is YSYEKL. The CDR3 spans 14 residues. In DNA, the CDR3 is TGCGCCAGCAGCCCGTACCGGGACAGCACTGAAGCTTTCTTT. This sequence encodes CASSPYRDSTEAFF.

The CDR3, as DNA: TGTGCCAGCAGCGGACAGGGGTTACACACCGGGGAGCTGTTTTTT. This codes for CASSGQGLHTGELFF. V is TRBV7-3 and J is TRBJ2-2, with 9 bases matching TRBD1. Losses at the gene ends were 5 bases for V and 3 bases for J; bases not matched to a gene: 4. Per the germline V gene, CDR1 is SGHTA and CDR2 is FQGTGA. The CDR3 loop spans 15 amino acids.

The rearrangement uses TRBV19 and TRBJ2-2; the match to TRBD1 covers 10 bases. Germline assignment: CDR1 LNHDA and CDR2 SQIVND (reference sequence). The CDR3 runs to 15 residues. V was pared by 5 bases and J by 6 bases, with 6 bases of the junction left unmatched. As DNA, the CDR3 is TGTGCCAGTAGTCCCGCCGGGACAGGGGCCGGGGAGCTGTTTTTT. It encodes CASSPAGTGAGELFF.

This chain connects TRBV30 to TRBJ2-3; TRBD2 is a possible D gene (6 bases). Germline assignment: CDR1 GTSNPN and CDR2 SVGIG (reference sequence). This CDR3 spans 13 amino acids. Trimming removed 7 bases from V and 1 base from J, with 12 bases in between. The CDR3 region is CALLSGGTDTQYF. CDR3 nucleotide sequence: TGTGCCTTACTGTCGGGGGGCACAGATACGCAGTATTTT.

V and J are TRBV5-4 and TRBJ1-2; no definite D call. From germline, CDR1 is SGHNT and CDR2 YYREEE (reference sequence). This CDR3 has 16 amino acids. The V and J ends lost 0 bases and 4 bases respectively, with 16 bases between them. CDR3 protein: CASSLGGTPGIYGYTF. CDR3 DNA: TGTGCCAGCAGCTTGGGGGGTACTCCGGGGATCTATGGCTACACCTTC.

J is TRBJ2-1 and V is TRBV20-1; D is ambiguous. From germline, CDR1 is DFQATT and CDR2 SNEGSKA (reference sequence). CDR3 length: 9 residues. The germline V and J ends were trimmed by 8 bases and 8 bases, with 7 bases remaining between them. The CDR3 DNA reads TGCAGTCTTCAGGATGAGCAGTTCTTC. The encoded protein is CSLQDEQFF.

In this sample, this clone turned up once. The chain carries TRBV4-1 and TRBJ2-4; 8 bases line up with TRBD2. The germline gives CDR1 MGHRA, CDR2 YSYEKL. Losses at the gene ends were 5 bases for V and 1 base for J; bases not matched to a gene: 13. The CDR3 contains 18 residues. CDR3 nucleotide sequence: TGCGCCAGCAGCAAGGTGGTTGGTCCGGGAGGGGCCAAAAACATTCAGTACTTC. Its protein product is CASSKVVGPGGAKNIQYF.